The 21 T cell receptor beta chains reported below all come from one sample, sequenced in a study of T cells in Graves' hyperthyroidism and ophthalmopathy. Amplification of TCR beta CDR3 regions used RNA as the template. The HTBI primer set drove a first-round RT-PCR of the TCR CDR3. TCRdb processed the multiplex PCR reads anew with MiXCR; each CDR3 protein has one entry. The table lists hundreds of thousands of distinct CDR3 sequences, about 15% of them singletons. Material: blood. These receptors all come from a woman aged 18-29 years with Graves' hyperthyroidism.

This clonotype has a count of ten or more. This chain connects TRBV11-1 to TRBJ2-1; 8 positions match TRBD1. This CDR3 has 13 amino acids. Germline lookup yields CDR1 SGHAT and CDR2 FQDESV (reference sequence). V lost 3 bases and J lost 9; bases outside the gene matches: 4. This CDR3 reads CASSLGQAVEQFF. The CDR3 DNA follows: TGTGCCAGCAGCTTGGGACAGGCGGTTGAGCAGTTCTTC.

This clonotype came up many times. The chain employs TRBV28 and TRBJ2-1; perhaps D is TRBD1 or TRBD2 (5 bases each). The CDR3 is 16 residues long. V lost 1 base and J lost 5, with 15 bases in between. From germline, CDR1 is MDHEN and CDR2 SYDVKM. The CDR3 sequence is CASSLLPRDPDNEQFF. The CDR3 nucleotides read TGTGCCAGCAGTTTATTGCCCAGGGACCCTGACAATGAGCAGTTCTTC.

Many counts were recorded for this clonotype. The rearrangement joins TRBV2 to TRBJ1-5, with D unclear. V shed 3 bases and J shed 4 bases, with 7 bases lying between them. Germline V CDR1 and CDR2: SNHLY, FYNNEI. The CDR3 has 13 residues. CDR3 residues: CASSDRRNQPQHF. In nucleotides, the CDR3 is TGTGCCAGCAGTGACAGGAGAAATCAGCCCCAGCATTTT.

This clonotype came up many times. The J gene is TRBJ1-1, the V gene TRBV7-9, with D possibly matching TRBD1 (6 bases). CDR3 length equals 15 residues. The germline gives CDR1 SEHNR, CDR2 FQNEAQ (reference sequence). Trimming took 5 bases from V and 2 from J, leaving 15 bases between them. CDR3 bases: TGTGCCAGCAGCCTTGGTAACAGGGTCAACACTGAAGCTTTCTTT. It specifies CASSLGNRVNTEAFF.

This clonotype appeared a few times. The gene calls are TRBV6-2 or TRBV6-3 and TRBJ1-6; D is unclear. Germline values: CDR1 MNHEY, CDR2 SVGEGT. This CDR3 comprises 12 residues. Between the trimmed V and J ends, which lost 6 bases and 8 bases, there was a span of 8 bases. The CDR3 coding sequence is TGTGCCAGCAGCCGAGCCTATTCACCCCTCCACTTT. Protein product: CASSRAYSPLHF.

The chain joins TRBV15 to TRBJ1-1, with D perhaps matching TRBD1 (6 bases). Trimming shortened V by 0 bases and J by 4 bases, and 12 bases separated the two germline ends. From germline, CDR1 is LNHNV and CDR2 YYDKDF (reference sequence). The CDR3 is 15 amino acids. The CDR3 DNA follows: TGTGCCACCAGCAGAGATGGGGGAGGGGGCACTGAAGCTTTCTTT. It codes for CATSRDGGGGTEAFF.

This clonotype has just a few counts. This chain joins TRBV20-1 and TRBJ2-3; 8 nucleotides match TRBD2. The CDR3 totals 16 residues. Germline V lookup: CDR1 DFQATT, CDR2 SNEGSKA (reference sequence). With 0 bases clipped from V and 4 bases from J, the junction kept 9 bases outside the gene matches. CDR3 amino acids: CSARDVSGRAADTQYF. DNA of the CDR3: TGCAGTGCTAGAGATGTGTCCGGGAGGGCGGCAGATACGCAGTATTTT.

Comments on this clonotype: Just one base apart from a much larger clone, this may be a read error. The chain carries TRBV3-1 and TRBJ2-1, with 8 bases fitting TRBD1. In germline, CDR1 is LGHDT, CDR2 YNNKEL (reference sequence). The CDR3 length is 16 residues. This chain's CDR3 is CTSSQGTGRVQNEQFF. Written as DNA, the CDR3 is TGTACCAGCAGCCAAGGGACAGGCAGGGTGCAAAATGAGCAGTTCTTC.

This clonotype was picked up many times. V is TRBV20-1 and J is TRBJ2-5; D might be TRBD1 (7 bases). V was cut by 0 bases and J by 0 bases, with 17 bases left in between. CDR1 is DFQATT and CDR2 is SNEGSKA in the germline V gene (reference sequence). The CDR3 runs 17 residues. The CDR3 DNA follows: TGCAGTGCTAGAGATCAGGGGGGCAGGGACTACCAAGAGACCCAGTACTTC. Translating it yields CSARDQGGRDYQETQYF.

This clonotype has just a few counts. V is TRBV3-1 and J is TRBJ2-2, with 10 nucleotides matching TRBD2. Germline V CDR1 and CDR2: LGHDT, YNNKEL (reference sequence). This CDR3 has 17 residues. J gave up 4 bases and V 3 bases, and 8 bases lay outside the gene matches. The CDR3 nucleotides read TGTGCCAGCAGCCACCCGAGCGGGAGGGTTCGCACCGGGGAGCTGTTTTTT. This sequence encodes CASSHPSGRVRTGELFF.

This clonotype was seen ten or more times. J is TRBJ2-3 and V is TRBV19; 7 positions match TRBD1. The V segment lost 5 bases and the J segment 0 bases; nucleotides outside the gene matches: 14. Germline V gene sequence: CDR1 LNHDA, CDR2 SQIVND (reference sequence). The CDR3 covers 18 residues. The CDR3 bases are TGTGCCAGTAGTGAGACAGGGACCCTTTACCCTAGCACAGATACGCAGTATTTT. Translated: CASSETGTLYPSTDTQYF.

On this clonotype itself: One junction end disagrees with the germline gene, perhaps due to a read error. The genes are TRBV7-9 and TRBJ1-2, with D hard to call. The CDR3 length is 14 residues. Germline-derived CDR1 and CDR2 are SEHNR and FQNEAQ (reference sequence). Here the CDR3 reads CASITDEAPSARAF. Here the CDR3 DNA reads TGTGCCAGCATTACCGACGAGGCTCCCTCGGCTAGGGCCTTC.

This clonotype appeared many times. The V call is TRBV11-2, the J call TRBJ2-1; no definite D call. Trimming shortened V by 4 bases and J by 0 bases, and 13 bases separated the two germline ends. Germline loops: CDR1 SGHAT, CDR2 FQNNGV. This CDR3 contains 16 residues. CDR3 DNA sequence: TGTGCCAGCAGCTCTCCACTGGCTAGCTCCTACAATGAGCAGTTCTTC. Translation gives CASSSPLASSYNEQFF.

This clonotype appeared a few times. The V and J genes are TRBV2 and TRBJ2-7; 9 nucleotides agree with TRBD1. The V gene's germline CDR1 is SNHLY and CDR2 FYNNEI. The CDR3 runs to 14 residues. V was pared by 7 bases and J by 1 base, with 5 bases of the junction left unmatched. The CDR3: CASKGTGSSYEQYF. The CDR3 DNA follows: TGTGCCAGCAAGGGGACAGGGTCATCCTACGAGCAGTACTTC.

The V call is TRBV27, the J call TRBJ2-5; 8 positions agree with TRBD2. Germline CDR1 and CDR2: MNHEY and SMNVEV (reference sequence). J was trimmed by 5 bases and V by 6 bases; bases with no gene match: 17. The CDR3 covers 17 residues. In DNA form, the CDR3 reads TGTGCCAGCAGCCCCGGGATTACTAGCGGAGATCGGGAGACCCAGTACTTC. It encodes CASSPGITSGDRETQYF.

The chain uses TRBV12-3 or TRBV12-4 and TRBJ1-6; D not resolved. This CDR3 is built from 14 residues. The ends were cut back, 3 bases at V and 5 bases at J, with 8 bases in the middle. The CDR3 is CASSLEVHNSPLHF. Written as DNA, the CDR3 is TGTGCCAGCAGTTTGGAGGTTCATAATTCACCCCTCCACTTT.

The rearrangement joins TRBV24-1 to TRBJ2-3, with unresolved D. The V and J ends lost 6 bases and 4 bases respectively, with 4 bases between them. The CDR3 is 11 amino acids. CDR1 is KGHDR and CDR2 is SFDVKD in the germline V gene. The CDR3 sequence is CATSWADTQYF. The CDR3 DNA sequence: TGTGCCACCAGTTGGGCAGATACGCAGTATTTT.

The V and J genes are TRBV13 and TRBJ1-1; D is ambiguous. The CDR3 length is 14 residues. The V and J ends lost 6 bases and 1 base respectively, with 12 bases between them. Looked up from germline, CDR1 is PRHDT and CDR2 is FYEKMQ (reference sequence). As DNA, the CDR3 is TGTGCCAGCAGATCCCACGCGGGGAACACTGAAGCTTTCTTT. It encodes CASRSHAGNTEAFF.

The chain links TRBV4-3 to TRBJ1-2, with D hard to call. Per germline, CDR1 LGHNA and CDR2 YSLEER. Trimming took off 3 bases at V and 2 bases at J, with 19 bases between the two ends. The CDR3 consists of 17 residues. In nucleotides, the CDR3 is TGCGCCAGCAGCCAGTCGTCGGACCTCTCCATAAACTATGGCTACACCTTC. It translates to CASSQSSDLSINYGYTF.

This clonotype was seen repeatedly, ten times or more. J is TRBJ2-7 and V is TRBV20-1, with D unresolved. Germline-derived CDR1 and CDR2 are DFQATT and SNEGSKA (reference sequence). Trimming pared 7 bases from V and 0 bases from J, leaving 7 bases between. The CDR3 length is 11 residues. CDR3: CSGAVSYEQYF. CDR3 in DNA: TGCAGTGGCGCCGTCTCCTACGAGCAGTACTTC.

This clonotype was seen ten or more times. This rearrangement joins TRBV20-1 to TRBJ2-1; 11 bases align to TRBD2. Trimming at V came to 6 bases and at J to 5 bases, leaving 6 bases not matched to a gene. The CDR3 consists of 14 residues. Per germline, CDR1 DFQATT and CDR2 SNEGSKA (reference sequence). CDR3 coding DNA: TGCAGTGCCTTAGTGGGACTAGCGGACAATGAGCAGTTCTTC. It is translated as CSALVGLADNEQFF.